The present entry profiles one T cell receptor beta chain with its context. Its cognate antigen is unknown. Assay: immunoSEQ multiplex PCR; the TCRdb copy retains only in-frame clones and omits some. The sample holds about 27,000 clones; around three quarters are singletons and the top ten take about 15%. The germline V and J ends were trimmed by 1 base and 1 base, with 10 bases remaining between them. The CDR3 is made up of 15 amino acids. Germline-derived CDR1 and CDR2 are SGDLS and YYNGEE. This specimen comes from a study of vaccination effects on CD4 cells after COVID-19. Study at large: Sampling occurred 16 days and one week pre-vaccination in a couple of convalescent patients.

Study-wide findings and caveats: By a late point after vaccination, infection- and vaccine-induced clones had shrunk markedly through clonal contraction.

Before sequencing took place, the ViraFEST assay used viral peptide pools to expand antigen-specific CD4+ T cells. Isolating CD4+ T cells followed approximately 10 days of culture. Their SARS-CoV-2 infection, verified by PCR, occurred between March and December 2020. Wells of a few million PBMC each were grown with about 9.8 IU/ml IL-2 and about 9.6 ug/ml peptides. The starting material was CD4+ T cells from PBMCs cultured with HCoV-NL63 spike peptides, obtained before COVID-19 vaccination. The V and J genes are TRBV9 and TRBJ2-3, with a weak D call TRBD2 (5 bases). This clonotype was obtained from a human donor who had a prior SARS-CoV-2 infection. The CDR3 DNA reads TGTGCCAGCAGCGTACTTAACGGGGGCACAGATACGCAGTATTTT. Amino acids: CASSVLNGGTDTQYF.